Below are 12 T cell receptor beta chains sequenced from a single sample in a study of control samples from healthy donors and cancer patients. The assay was immunoSEQ multiplex PCR, and TCRdb's table has in-frame clones only and misses some. The data show 110,000 to 150,000 clones, with roughly 94% seen just once and approximately 15% held by the top ten. The sequenced material came from PBMCs. Source of these receptors: a man in his sixties with colorectal cancer.

This rearrangement joins TRBV5-1 to TRBJ2-1; 7 nucleotides agree with TRBD1. Germline V CDR1 and CDR2: SGHRS, YFSETQ. Trimming at V came to 7 bases and at J to 2 bases, leaving 9 bases not matched to a gene. This CDR3 has 15 residues. In DNA, the CDR3 is TGCGCCAGCCGGCTAACCGGGACAGCCTACAATGAGCAGTTCTTC. Amino acid sequence: CASRLTGTAYNEQFF.

The rearrangement uses TRBV7-2 and TRBJ2-2; D perhaps matches TRBD1 (7 bases). The ends were cut back, 3 bases at V and 6 bases at J, with 14 bases in the middle. CDR1 and CDR2 from the germline V gene are SGHTA and FQGNSA. The CDR3 consists of 15 residues. The CDR3 sequence: CASSFIRGAAGELFF. The CDR3 DNA follows: TGTGCCAGCAGCTTTATCAGGGGGGCGGCCGGGGAGCTGTTTTTT.

The chain carries TRBV15 and TRBJ2-7; D is ambiguous. This CDR3 spans 12 amino acids. Between the trimmed V and J ends, which lost 1 base and 3 bases, there was a span of 4 bases. The germline gives CDR1 LNHNV, CDR2 YYDKDF (reference sequence). The CDR3 region is CATSRAYYEQYF. CDR3 bases: TGTGCCACCAGCAGAGCTTACTACGAGCAGTACTTC.

The CDR3 DNA sequence: TGTGCCAGCAGTCAACTTGACAGGGACACTGAAGCTTTCTTT. This gives the protein CASSQLDRDTEAFF. V and J are TRBV6-5 and TRBJ1-1, with 7 bases matching TRBD1. Per the germline V gene, CDR1 is MNHEY and CDR2 is SVGAGI. The J segment lost 3 bases and the V segment lost 5 bases, leaving 6 bases of the junction unmatched. This CDR3 is 14 amino acids long.

This clone was counted only a few times. This sequence joins TRBV6-1 and TRBJ1-1, with a weak D call TRBD1 (5 bases). The CDR3 is 15 residues long. Germline CDR1 MNHNS, CDR2 SASEGT. Trimming removed 0 bases from V and 0 bases from J, with 8 bases in between. The CDR3 region has the DNA TGTGCCAGCAGTGAAGCCAGGGCAGTGAACACTGAAGCTTTCTTT. Translation gives CASSEARAVNTEAFF.

The chain couples TRBV5-1 to TRBJ1-1, with 10 bases that match TRBD1. This CDR3 has 16 amino acids. Germline V gene lookup returns CDR1 SGHRS and CDR2 YFSETQ. V lost 3 bases to trimming and J lost 0 bases; unmatched junction nucleotides: 5. The CDR3 protein is CASSSGTGEVNTEAFF. CDR3 coding DNA: TGCGCCAGCAGCTCCGGGACAGGGGAGGTGAACACTGAAGCTTTCTTT. Complete variable domain (other parts from reference TRBV5-1 and TRBJ1-1): KAGVTQTPRYLIKTRGQQVTLSCSPISGHRSVSWYQQTPGQGLQFLFEYFSETQRNKGNFPGRFSGRQFSNSRSEMNVSTLELGDSALYLCASSSGTGEVNTEAFFGQGTRLTVV.

This chain connects TRBV5-5 to TRBJ1-4, with D unclear. Trimming pared 4 bases from V and 2 bases from J, leaving 12 bases between. Germline values: CDR1 SGHKS, CDR2 YYEKEE (reference sequence). CDR3 length equals 15 residues. The CDR3 DNA reads TGTGCCAGCAGCCTCGGATGGCCCACTAATGAAAAACTGTTTTTT. It translates to CASSLGWPTNEKLFF.

The chain is built from TRBV2 and TRBJ1-3; the D is unclear. Germline V gene lookup returns CDR1 SNHLY and CDR2 FYNNEI. The CDR3 runs to 15 residues. Trimming took off 3 bases at V and 0 bases at J, with 9 bases between the two ends. Here the CDR3 DNA reads TGTGCCAGCAGTGAGACACGCTTCTCTGGAAACACCATATATTTT. Translation gives CASSETRFSGNTIYF.

The CDR3: CASSLVRTNTGELFF. The DNA of the CDR3 is TGCGCCAGCAGCTTGGTTAGAACTAACACCGGGGAGCTGTTTTTT. The V and J genes are TRBV5-1 and TRBJ2-2, with no clear D. Per germline, CDR1 SGHRS and CDR2 YFSETQ. Trimming stripped 0 bases from V and 2 bases from J, with 8 bases between. There are 15 residues in the CDR3.

J is TRBJ2-2 and V is TRBV9; 9 bases align to TRBD1. V lost 3 bases, J lost 5 bases, and 11 bases stayed unmatched. Germline CDR1 SGDLS, CDR2 YYNGEE. The CDR3 totals 17 residues. CDR3 DNA: TGTGCCAGCAGCGCCCTCTGGACAGGGGAGGGAACCGGGGAGCTGTTTTTT. Amino acid sequence: CASSALWTGEGTGELFF.

The chain joins TRBV18 to TRBJ1-2, with 7 positions matching TRBD1. This CDR3 comprises 18 residues. Per the germline V gene, CDR1 is KGHSH and CDR2 is LQKENI. J gave up 2 bases and V 2 bases, and 14 bases lay outside the gene matches. This CDR3 is CASSPLSGGTDANYGYTF. The CDR3 nucleotides are TGTGCCAGCTCACCATTAAGCGGCGGGACAGACGCCAACTATGGCTACACCTTC. The entire variable domain, with the rest obtained from reference TRBV18 and TRBJ1-2, is as follows: NAGVMQNPRHLVRRRGQEARLRCSPMKGHSHVYWYRQLPEEGLKFMVYLQKENIIDESGMPKERFSAEFPKEGPSILRIQQVVRGDSAAYFCASSPLSGGTDANYGYTFGSGTRLTVV.

This chain connects TRBV7-2 to TRBJ1-4, with 7 bases aligning to TRBD1. In germline, CDR1 is SGHTA, CDR2 FQGNSA. CDR3 length equals 16 residues. J gave up 4 bases and V 5 bases, and 10 bases lay outside the gene matches. Here the CDR3 reads CASSGESGGRNEKLFF. CDR3 nucleotides: TGTGCCAGCAGCGGAGAGTCAGGGGGACGTAATGAAAAACTGTTTTTT.